Each of the 21 T cell receptor beta chains below was sequenced from the same sample in a study of control samples from healthy donors and cancer patients. Method: immunoSEQ multiplex PCR; TCRdb's copy keeps in-frame clones and lacks some. The sample lists about 26,000 clones, around 86% occurring once. Sequences were obtained from PBMCs. All receptors come from a man aged 55-75 years with colorectal cancer.

V usage is TRBV2 and J usage is TRBJ1-1; TRBD1 agrees at 8 bases. The CDR3 runs 14 residues. The germline V gene has CDR1 SNHLY and CDR2 FYNNEI. With V trimmed by 2 bases and J by 6 bases, 5 bases remained unmatched. The CDR3 nucleotides read TGTGCCAGCAGTGAAAGGCAGGGGGCCGCTGAAGCTTTCTTT. Encoded protein: CASSERQGAAEAFF. Based on the CDR3 plus reference TRBV2 and TRBJ1-1, the full variable domain is EPEVTQTPSHQVTQMGQEVILRCVPISNHLYFYWYRQILGQKVEFLVSFYNNEISEKSEIFDDQFSVERPDGSNFTLKIRSTKLEDSAMYFCASSERQGAAEAFFGQGTRLTVV.

This chain uses TRBV19 with TRBJ2-7; TRBD1 agrees at 7 bases. V trimming: 3 bases; J trimming: 0 bases; junction bases outside the gene matches: 5. The CDR3 has 15 amino acids. Germline lookup yields CDR1 LNHDA and CDR2 SQIVND (reference sequence). DNA of the CDR3: TGTGCCAGTAGTATGGAGACAGGGAGCTCCTACGAGCAGTACGTC. Translating it yields CASSMETGSSYEQYV.

The CDR3: CASSYSQGANSPLHF. The CDR3 DNA is TGTGCCAGCAGTTACTCACAGGGGGCGAATTCACCCCTCCACTTT. The V and J genes are TRBV6-5 and TRBJ1-6, with 9 bases that match TRBD1. This CDR3 comprises 15 residues. V trimming: 0 bases; J trimming: 7 bases; junction bases outside the gene matches: 1. The germline V gene encodes CDR1 MNHEY and CDR2 SVGAGI.

This rearrangement joins TRBV5-1 to TRBJ2-2; 7 bases fit TRBD1. Germline V gives CDR1 SGHRS, CDR2 YFSETQ. This CDR3 spans 16 amino acids. The junction had 8 bases not matched to a gene; V was cut back by 0 bases and J by 6 bases. The CDR3 is CASSLAARGSAGELFF. The CDR3 DNA follows: TGCGCCAGCAGCTTGGCGGCCAGGGGGTCTGCCGGGGAGCTGTTTTTT.

The chain couples TRBV6-2 or TRBV6-3 to TRBJ2-3, with D possibly matching TRBD2 (6 bases). The CDR3 length is 15 residues. The ends were cut back, 4 bases at V and 0 bases at J, with 11 bases in the middle. CDR1 and CDR2 from the germline V gene are MNHEY and SVGEGT. CDR3 bases: TGTGCCAGCAGTTGGCGGGAATCTAGCACAGATACGCAGTATTTT. Translation gives CASSWRESSTDTQYF.

The genes are TRBV19 and TRBJ2-7, with 11 nucleotides matching TRBD1. Trimming removed 5 bases from V and 5 bases from J; junction bases left unmatched: 8. The germline gives CDR1 LNHDA, CDR2 SQIVND (reference sequence). The CDR3 spans 15 residues. In DNA form, the CDR3 reads TGTGCCAGTAGTGTAACCGGGACAGGGGGTAACGAGCAGTACTTC. Translated, it gives CASSVTGTGGNEQYF.

In its sample, this clone was seen a few times. The genes are TRBV4-3 and TRBJ1-2, with D uncertain. This CDR3 comprises 15 residues. CDR1 is LGHNA, CDR2 YSLEER, per germline. The V end lost 0 bases, the J end lost 5 bases, and 13 bases lay between the germline ends. The CDR3 sequence is CASSQEAGQRYGYTF. The CDR3 DNA is TGCGCCAGCAGCCAAGAAGCTGGCCAGAGATATGGCTACACCTTC.

This clone has a handful of counts. CDR3 in amino acids: CASSPRTGGNTIYF. CDR3 sequence (DNA): TGCGCCAGCAGCCCTCGGACAGGAGGAAACACCATATATTTT. The chain links TRBV4-1 to TRBJ1-3; TRBD1 agrees at 7 bases. CDR3 size: 14 residues. From germline, CDR1 is MGHRA and CDR2 YSYEKL. Losses at the gene ends were 4 bases for V and 4 bases for J; bases not matched to a gene: 4.

The V gene is TRBV6-2 or TRBV6-3, the J gene TRBJ2-3; no clear D. The CDR3 runs 13 residues. V was trimmed by 2 bases and J by 6 bases, leaving 9 bases between them. Germline CDR1 and CDR2: MNHEY and SVGEGT. CDR3 sequence (DNA): TGTGCCAGCAGTTACGGGCCGTGGGATACGCAGTATTTT. It specifies CASSYGPWDTQYF.

The chain has TRBV24-1 and TRBJ2-3, with D possibly matching TRBD1 (5 bases). Deletions cut 0 bases from V and 0 bases from J, with 6 bases between. The germline V gene has CDR1 KGHDR and CDR2 SFDVKD. The length of the CDR3 is 15 residues. The CDR3 coding sequence is TGTGCCACCAGTGATTTGAGGGGTAGCACAGATACGCAGTATTTT. Translated, it gives CATSDLRGSTDTQYF.

V usage is TRBV7-2 and J usage is TRBJ1-1, with TRBD1 as a possible D gene (6 bases). Germline loops: CDR1 SGHTA, CDR2 FQGNSA. This CDR3 is 15 amino acids long. With 1 base removed from V and 0 bases from J, the gap between germline ends came to 9 bases. The CDR3, as DNA: TGTGCCAGCAGCTTAGGAACAGGGTTGAACACTGAAGCTTTCTTT. Protein: CASSLGTGLNTEAFF.

The chain joins TRBV2 to TRBJ2-5; the D gene is possibly TRBD2 (5 bases). The length of the CDR3 is 13 residues. V gave up 8 bases and J gave up 4 bases, with 14 bases separating them. Germline values: CDR1 SNHLY, CDR2 FYNNEI. Here the CDR3 DNA reads TGTGCCAGCCACAGAGGGATGGGAGAGACCCAGTACTTC. It is translated as CASHRGMGETQYF.

The chain employs TRBV7-9 and TRBJ1-2; D unresolved. The germline CDR1 and CDR2 sequences are SEHNR and FQNEAQ (reference sequence). Trimming shortened V by 6 bases and J by 2 bases, and 19 bases separated the two germline ends. The CDR3 is made up of 16 amino acids. DNA for the CDR3: TGTGCCAGCAGACCCTCTACGACAAAGGACAACTATGGCTACACCTTC. This translates into CASRPSTTKDNYGYTF.

The rearrangement joins TRBV6-4 to TRBJ1-3; no reliable D call. The CDR3 consists of 11 residues. The germline gives CDR1 MRHNA, CDR2 SNTAGT. CDR3 in DNA: TGTGCTCCTAAGGATGGAAACACCATATATTTT. Translation: CAPKDGNTIYF.

The V call is TRBV4-1, the J call TRBJ2-2; D is ambiguous. Between the trimmed V and J ends, which lost 10 bases and 2 bases, there was a span of 11 bases. Per the germline V gene, CDR1 is MGHRA and CDR2 is YSYEKL. There are 13 residues in the CDR3. CDR3 amino acids: CAIADTNTGELFF. The DNA for the CDR3 is TGCGCCATTGCCGACACAAACACCGGGGAGCTGTTTTTT.

This chain links TRBV19 with TRBJ2-2; D not resolved. This CDR3 has 11 residues. V was shortened by 5 bases and J by 5 bases, with 3 bases between the two germline ends. Looked up from germline, CDR1 is LNHDA and CDR2 is SQIVND (reference sequence). The CDR3: CASSSTGELFF. CDR3 DNA sequence: TGTGCCAGTAGTTCGACCGGGGAGCTGTTTTTT.

The V call is TRBV5-1, the J call TRBJ1-1; no reliable D call. V was pared by 0 bases and J by 3 bases, with 12 bases between. Germline V CDR1 and CDR2: SGHRS, YFSETQ. This CDR3 region has 15 residues. The CDR3 DNA is TGCGCCAGCAGCTTGGTCACGGGATGGGACACTGAAGCTTTCTTT. Its translation is CASSLVTGWDTEAFF.

This rearrangement joins TRBV7-2 to TRBJ1-2; D is unresolved. Trimming left V 1 base short and J 4 bases short, with 13 bases between. Germline assignment: CDR1 SGHTA and CDR2 FQGNSA. This CDR3 is built from 15 residues. The CDR3 DNA is TGTGCCAGCAGCTTAGGCCAACAATTTTCCTATGGCTACACCTTC. Its translation is CASSLGQQFSYGYTF.

The chain joins TRBV5-1 to TRBJ2-2, with 7 positions matching TRBD1. The CDR3 runs to 15 residues. Germline V lookup: CDR1 SGHRS, CDR2 YFSETQ. V was clipped by 1 base and J by 4 bases; unmatched bases: 4. In nucleotides, the CDR3 is TGCGCCAGCAGCTTGCTACAGGGGAGCACCGGGGAGCTGTTTTTT. Translated: CASSLLQGSTGELFF.

The chain joins TRBV30 to TRBJ2-2, with D possibly being TRBD1 (6 bases). Trimming cost V 5 bases and J 0 bases, with 16 bases left between them. The germline V gene has CDR1 GTSNPN and CDR2 SVGIG (reference sequence). CDR3 length: 16 residues. CDR3 coding DNA: TGTGCCTGGGAAGCGCAGTGGACAGCGAACACCGGGGAGCTGTTTTTT. Translated: CAWEAQWTANTGELFF.

The rearrangement uses TRBV30 and TRBJ1-2; D perhaps matches TRBD1 (5 bases). V was clipped by 4 bases and J by 4 bases, with 19 bases between them. The CDR3 is 15 amino acids. Germline CDR1 is GTSNPN and CDR2 is SVGIG (reference sequence). CDR3 DNA sequence: TGTGCCTGGAACCTCGGGGGGGTAATCAGCTATGGCTACACCTTC. Translation gives CAWNLGGVISYGYTF. Full variable domain (rest looked up from reference TRBV30 and TRBJ1-2): SQTIHQWPATLVQPVGSPLSLECTVEGTSNPNLYWYRQAAGRGLQLLFYSVGIGQISSEVPQNLSASRPQDRQFILSSKKLLLSDSGFYLCAWNLGGVISYGYTFGSGTRLTVV.